A selection of T cell receptor beta chains follows, all from one sample in a study of human T cells and chemical hapten exposure. MiXCR, run by TCRdb on the RACE reads, gives a single entry per CDR3 protein. The data show about 380,000 distinct CDR3 sequences, under 6.5% seen once. Source: whole blood, taken in connection with sensitization to the hapten diphenylcyclopropenone (DPC). The receptors were sampled from a woman between 18 and 29 years old with alopecia areata. Some clones in this sample may be carry-over from other donors' samples. CDR3s include the opening cysteine and the closing phenylalanine or tryptophan. Fields, in order: J gene, V gene, clone size, CDR3 length, D gene, CDR3 DNA, CDR3 protein. A D gene is named only where the DNA matches it firmly. Some rows mark clone size as missing; the rest say once, few, many or name a class of expanded clone.

J gene: TRBJ2-5; V gene: TRBV6-1; clone size: many; CDR3 length: 15; D gene: .; CDR3 DNA: TGTGCCAGCAGTGAAGCGCTTCTTGTACCGGGGACCCAGTACTTC; CDR3 protein: CASSEALLVPGTQYF
J gene: TRBJ1-2; V gene: TRBV2; clone size: many; CDR3 length: 11; D gene: .; CDR3 DNA: TGTGCCAGCAGTTTTGACCCACCGTACACCTTC; CDR3 protein: CASSFDPPYTF
J gene: TRBJ1-4; V gene: TRBV7-2; clone size: .; CDR3 length: 16; D gene: .; CDR3 DNA: TGTGCCAGCAGCTTACGAAAGACAGGTGGTAATGAAAAACTGTTTTTT; CDR3 protein: CASSLRKTGGNEKLFF
J gene: TRBJ2-7; V gene: TRBV6-7; clone size: many; CDR3 length: 12; D gene: .; CDR3 DNA: TGTGCCAGCAGTTACCCTCCCTACGAGCAGTACTTC; CDR3 protein: CASSYPPYEQYF
J gene: TRBJ1-5; V gene: TRBV6-6; clone size: many; CDR3 length: 15; D gene: TRBD1; CDR3 DNA: TGTGCCAGCAGCCAAGGGACAGGGAGCAATCAGCCCCAGCATTTT; CDR3 protein: CASSQGTGSNQPQHF
J gene: TRBJ1-6; V gene: TRBV4-3; clone size: few; CDR3 length: 16; D gene: .; CDR3 DNA: TGCGCCAGCAGCCAAGCGACGGACCTGTATAATTCACCCCTCCACTTT; CDR3 protein: CASSQATDLYNSPLHF
J gene: TRBJ2-1; V gene: TRBV13; clone size: .; CDR3 length: 18; D gene: TRBD2; CDR3 DNA: TGTGCCAGCAGCTTAGGTCTCCAGCGGGGGGGCCCTTGGAATGAGCAGTTCTTC; CDR3 protein: CASSLGLQRGGPWNEQFF
J gene: TRBJ1-1; V gene: TRBV5-1; clone size: .; CDR3 length: 16; D gene: .; CDR3 DNA: TGCGCCAGCAGTGAGCGGGACCCATCGAGACGGGTTGAAGCTTTCTTT; CDR3 protein: CASSERDPSRRVEAFF
J gene: TRBJ2-7; V gene: TRBV4-2; clone size: few; CDR3 length: 16; D gene: .; CDR3 DNA: TGTGCCAGCAGCCAAGATTCCCGGGCCAAGAGCTACGAGCAGTACTTC; CDR3 protein: CASSQDSRAKSYEQYF
J gene: TRBJ1-1; V gene: TRBV7-2; clone size: many; CDR3 length: 18; D gene: TRBD1; CDR3 DNA: TGTGCCAGCAGCTCCAAATCGGGACAGGGGGTTTCGGGCACTGAAGCTTTCTTT; CDR3 protein: CASSSKSGQGVSGTEAFF
J gene: TRBJ1-1; V gene: TRBV7-9; clone size: many; CDR3 length: 14; D gene: TRBD1; CDR3 DNA: TGTGCCAGCAGTGACAGGGGGCGATTCAATTCGGCTTTCTTT; CDR3 protein: CASSDRGRFNSAFF
J gene: TRBJ2-7; V gene: TRBV4-1; clone size: few; CDR3 length: 16; D gene: TRBD1; CDR3 DNA: TGCGCCAGCAGCCAAACTACCGGGACAGGGGGCCACGAGCAGTACTTC; CDR3 protein: CASSQTTGTGGHEQYF
J gene: TRBJ2-7; V gene: TRBV7-2; clone size: many; CDR3 length: 15; D gene: .; CDR3 DNA: TGTGCCAGCAGCGCCCGGGACATCCTCGATTACGAGCAGTACTTC; CDR3 protein: CASSARDILDYEQYF
J gene: TRBJ1-2; V gene: TRBV12-3/TRBV12-4; clone size: .; CDR3 length: 13; D gene: .; CDR3 DNA: TGTGCCAGCAGTCCGTCCGGTAGTCATGGCTACACCTTC; CDR3 protein: CASSPSGSHGYTF
J gene: TRBJ2-7; V gene: TRBV12-3/TRBV12-4; clone size: few; CDR3 length: 16; D gene: TRBD2; CDR3 DNA: TGTGCCAGCAGTACCAATCTAGCGGGGGGGCCCTACGAGCAGTACTTC; CDR3 protein: CASSTNLAGGPYEQYF
J gene: TRBJ1-2; V gene: TRBV12-3/TRBV12-4; clone size: many; CDR3 length: 15; D gene: .; CDR3 DNA: TGTGCCAGCAGTCCCCGAGGCAGGGCTACTTATGGCTACACCTTC; CDR3 protein: CASSPRGRATYGYTF
J gene: TRBJ2-2; V gene: TRBV20-1; clone size: .; CDR3 length: 15; D gene: .; CDR3 DNA: TGCAGTGCTGAAAACTATGAGGATAACACCGGGGAGCTGTTTTTT; CDR3 protein: CSAENYEDNTGELFF
J gene: TRBJ1-5; V gene: TRBV6-1; clone size: many; CDR3 length: 14; D gene: .; CDR3 DNA: TGTGCCAGCAGTGAAGGGTCAGGGCCTCAGCCCCAGCATTTT; CDR3 protein: CASSEGSGPQPQHF
J gene: TRBJ1-6; V gene: TRBV6-5; clone size: few; CDR3 length: 17; D gene: TRBD1; CDR3 DNA: TGTGCCAGCAGTTGGGGACAGGGGAACTCCTATAATTCACCCCTCCACTTT; CDR3 protein: CASSWGQGNSYNSPLHF
J gene: TRBJ2-1; V gene: TRBV20-1; clone size: many; CDR3 length: 16; D gene: .; CDR3 DNA: TGCAGTGCAAGCGAATCCAGGGGAAGGGCCTACAATGAGCAGTTCTTC; CDR3 protein: CSASESRGRAYNEQFF
J gene: TRBJ1-2; V gene: TRBV29-1; clone size: many; CDR3 length: 14; D gene: .; CDR3 DNA: TGCAGCGTTGAAGATTCGGGGGTAACGTATGGCTACACCTTC; CDR3 protein: CSVEDSGVTYGYTF
J gene: TRBJ2-3; V gene: TRBV27; clone size: few; CDR3 length: 16; D gene: TRBD1; CDR3 DNA: TGTGCCAGCAGTTCTCTTGGGACAGGGGGCACAGATACGCAGTATTTT; CDR3 protein: CASSSLGTGGTDTQYF
J gene: TRBJ2-2; V gene: TRBV21-1; clone size: many; CDR3 length: 13; D gene: .; CDR3 DNA: TGTGCCAGCCCAGAGACCCCCCCCGGGGAGCTGTTTTTT; CDR3 protein: CASPETPPGELFF
J gene: TRBJ2-1; V gene: TRBV7-3; clone size: few; CDR3 length: 13; D gene: TRBD1; CDR3 DNA: TGTGCCAGCAGCACGACAGGGGGCAATGAGCAGTTCTTC; CDR3 protein: CASSTTGGNEQFF
J gene: TRBJ2-5; V gene: TRBV6-2/TRBV6-3; clone size: .; CDR3 length: 15; D gene: .; CDR3 DNA: TGTGCCAGCAGTTCCCTAGACAGGTACCAAGAGACCCAGTACTTC; CDR3 protein: CASSSLDRYQETQYF
J gene: TRBJ1-2; V gene: TRBV12-3/TRBV12-4; clone size: many; CDR3 length: 15; D gene: TRBD1; CDR3 DNA: TGTGCCAGCAGTTTGGGGGACAGGCGGCGTGGAGGCTACACCTTC; CDR3 protein: CASSLGDRRRGGYTF
J gene: TRBJ1-2; V gene: TRBV29-1; clone size: many; CDR3 length: 12; D gene: TRBD1; CDR3 DNA: TGCAGCGTTGATACAGGGGGCTATGGCTACACCTTC; CDR3 protein: CSVDTGGYGYTF
J gene: TRBJ2-7; V gene: TRBV10-3; clone size: many; CDR3 length: 15; D gene: .; CDR3 DNA: TGTGCCATCAGTGCAGGCCAGGGTCTGGCCTACGAGCAGTACTTC; CDR3 protein: CAISAGQGLAYEQYF
J gene: TRBJ2-3; V gene: TRBV27; clone size: few; CDR3 length: 15; D gene: .; CDR3 DNA: TGTGCCAGCAGTTTATACCTCGACCTCACAGATACGCAGTATTTT; CDR3 protein: CASSLYLDLTDTQYF
J gene: TRBJ2-3; V gene: TRBV6-6; clone size: .; CDR3 length: 13; D gene: .; CDR3 DNA: TGTGCCAGCCGGTTTGATATCACAGATACGCAGTATTTT; CDR3 protein: CASRFDITDTQYF
J gene: TRBJ1-5; V gene: TRBV5-1; clone size: medium-sized; CDR3 length: 15; D gene: TRBD1; CDR3 DNA: TGTGCCAGCAGCTTAGTGACAGGGGGCAATCAGCCCCAGCATTTT; CDR3 protein: CASSLVTGGNQPQHF
J gene: TRBJ2-2; V gene: TRBV7-9; clone size: many; CDR3 length: 15; D gene: TRBD1; CDR3 DNA: TGTGCCAGCAGCCCGCCCGGGACAGGAACCGGGGAGCTGTTTTTT; CDR3 protein: CASSPPGTGTGELFF
J gene: TRBJ1-6; V gene: TRBV12-3/TRBV12-4; clone size: few; CDR3 length: 13; D gene: .; CDR3 DNA: TGTGCCAGCGCCATGGCCCGTAATTCACCCCTCCACTTT; CDR3 protein: CASAMARNSPLHF
J gene: TRBJ1-1; V gene: TRBV28; clone size: few; CDR3 length: 15; D gene: .; CDR3 DNA: TGTGCCAGCAGTGAGCCGACAGGTCTGAACACTGAAGCTTTCTTT; CDR3 protein: CASSEPTGLNTEAFF
J gene: TRBJ2-3; V gene: TRBV18; clone size: many; CDR3 length: 15; D gene: .; CDR3 DNA: TGTGCCAGCTCACCATCCACGAGTCGCACAGATACGCAGTATTTT; CDR3 protein: CASSPSTSRTDTQYF
J gene: TRBJ2-3; V gene: TRBV29-1; clone size: .; CDR3 length: 13; D gene: .; CDR3 DNA: TGCAGCGTTGAAGTGGGAAGGGGGAATACGCAGTATTTT; CDR3 protein: CSVEVGRGNTQYF
J gene: TRBJ1-6; V gene: TRBV5-1; clone size: .; CDR3 length: 14; D gene: .; CDR3 DNA: TGCGCCAGCAGCCCCACAGGGACCCCCTCACCCCTCCACTTT; CDR3 protein: CASSPTGTPSPLHF
J gene: TRBJ2-3; V gene: TRBV5-1; clone size: many; CDR3 length: 16; D gene: .; CDR3 DNA: TGCGCCAGCAGCTTCCGGGACCCATACGGGGCAGATACGCAGTATTTT; CDR3 protein: CASSFRDPYGADTQYF
J gene: TRBJ2-3; V gene: TRBV5-1; clone size: many; CDR3 length: 16; D gene: TRBD2; CDR3 DNA: TGCGCCAGCAGCTCCTGGACTAGCGGGGGCACAGATACGCAGTATTTT; CDR3 protein: CASSSWTSGGTDTQYF
J gene: TRBJ1-1; V gene: TRBV27; clone size: .; CDR3 length: 12; D gene: .; CDR3 DNA: TGTGCCAGCATAAATCAGGGCCAAAAAGCTTTCTTT; CDR3 protein: CASINQGQKAFF
J gene: TRBJ2-1; V gene: TRBV29-1; clone size: .; CDR3 length: 10; D gene: .; CDR3 DNA: TGCAGCGTTATAGACAATGAGCAGTTCTTC; CDR3 protein: CSVIDNEQFF
J gene: TRBJ2-3; V gene: TRBV5-4; clone size: many; CDR3 length: 15; D gene: .; CDR3 DNA: TGTGCCAGCAGCTTGGCAGGGGTTGGCACAGATACGCAGTATTTT; CDR3 protein: CASSLAGVGTDTQYF
J gene: TRBJ2-7; V gene: TRBV27; clone size: .; CDR3 length: 15; D gene: .; CDR3 DNA: TGTGCCAGCAGTCCGGGGTCTGGGGCTGCCTACGAGCAGTACTTC; CDR3 protein: CASSPGSGAAYEQYF